The sequence of this T cell receptor (beta chain) was determined in a study of regulatory T cells in long-lasting Graves disease. Study-level background: Persistence in Graves' disease required over 5 years of antithyroid drugs plus positive TSH receptor antibodies.

The study, taken as a whole, reports: Those with persistent Graves' had less TCR diversity than newly diagnosed patients.

The length of the CDR3 is 17 residues. V shed 8 bases, J shed 3 bases, and the junction held 18 bases outside the gene matches. The germline CDR1 and CDR2 sequences are MNHNS and SASEGT. The TCR beta library used iRepertoire HTBI primers with Arm-PCR amplification of CDR3. Each CDR3 protein is one row after TCRdb ran MiXCR on the multiplex PCR reads. The sample has more than 650,000 distinct CDR3 sequences, about 32% seen once; the top ten hold around 40%. Time point noted: persistent/refractory GD, antithyroid drugs over 5 years with positive TRAb. RNA from PBMCs was the source of the TCR library. Patients met American Thyroid Association criteria for Graves' disease. The patients were enrolled through endocrinology in Xi'an, China. As to this clonotype: As yet, its antigen is unknown.

The clonotype was recovered from a female donor with Graves disease. This sequence joins TRBV6-1 and TRBJ1-2; 7 nucleotides agree with TRBD1. The input for sequencing was peripheral blood mononuclear cells (PBMCs), taken when the disease was refractory, from a patient treated with antithyroid drugs. CDR3 amino acids: CASSQYRTGMGDYGYTF. The CDR3 bases are TGTGCCAGCTCACAATACAGGACAGGAATGGGCGACTATGGCTACACCTTC.